These 13 T cell receptor beta chains share one sample of origin, sequenced in a study of identifying expanded T cells in peripheral blood. Assay: immunoSEQ multiplex PCR; the TCRdb copy retains only in-frame clones and omits some. The table shows about 100,000 clones, with around 90% occurring only once. Sequenced input: blood. These receptor sequences come from a person aged 18-70 years in good health.

The chain has TRBV9 and TRBJ2-3; D not certain. Germline values: CDR1 SGDLS, CDR2 YYNGEE. The CDR3 runs 15 residues. The V end was cut by 0 bases, the J end by 5 bases, with 13 bases between. The CDR3 DNA reads as TGTGCCAGCAGCGTAGAAGGCCTTACCGGAGATACGCAGTATTTT. Protein sequence: CASSVEGLTGDTQYF.

This rearrangement joins TRBV4-3 to TRBJ1-1; 8 bases align to TRBD1. The CDR3 covers 14 residues. Per the germline V gene, CDR1 is LGHNA and CDR2 is YSLEER. The junction had 1 base not matched to a gene; V was cut back by 0 bases and J by 4 bases. The CDR3 sequence: CASSQDRGLTEAFF. In nucleotides, the CDR3 is TGCGCCAGCAGCCAAGACAGGGGGCTCACTGAAGCTTTCTTT.

V gene TRBV4-2 combines with J gene TRBJ2-5; D is unclear. Germline CDR1 LGHNA, CDR2 YNFKEQ. V dropped 1 base and J dropped 5 bases, with 8 bases sitting between them. The CDR3 contains 13 residues. CDR3 sequence (DNA): TGTGCCAGCAGCCAAGTGGATGGGGAGACCCAGTACTTC. Protein product: CASSQVDGETQYF.

The chain is built from TRBV2 and TRBJ1-4; 9 bases line up with TRBD1. Germline CDR1 is SNHLY and CDR2 is FYNNEI. CDR3 length: 17 residues. The ends lost 0 bases at V and 7 bases at J; junction bases unmatched: 9. CDR3 DNA sequence: TGTGCCAGCAGTGAAGCGCAACACAGGGGGCTTAGTGAAAAACTGTTTTTT. It translates to CASSEAQHRGLSEKLFF.

This clone was recorded only once. The rearrangement uses TRBV30 and TRBJ2-3; D uncertain. V lost 1 base and J lost 7, with 15 bases in between. Germline V gives CDR1 GTSNPN, CDR2 SVGIG (reference sequence). This CDR3 comprises 14 residues. This chain's CDR3 is CAWSGLEGLNTQYF. The DNA for the CDR3 is TGTGCCTGGAGTGGGCTGGAAGGGCTCAATACGCAGTATTTT.

This clone was seen just once. V gene TRBV2 combines with J gene TRBJ2-7; 14 bases match TRBD2. Trimming took 7 bases from V and 2 from J; bases not matched to a gene: 4. CDR3 size: 15 residues. Germline CDR1 and CDR2: SNHLY and FYNNEI. CDR3 amino acids: CASTPTSGGAYEQYF. CDR3 in DNA: TGTGCCAGCACCCCGACTAGCGGGGGGGCCTACGAGCAGTACTTC.

The chain joins TRBV4-3 to TRBJ2-1, with D hard to call. This CDR3 region has 16 residues. Germline V CDR1 and CDR2: LGHNA, YSLEER. Trimming took off 4 bases at V and 0 bases at J, with 13 bases between the two ends. In DNA form, the CDR3 reads TGCGCCAGCAGCCCGCTGTTAGCAAACTCCTACAATGAGCAGTTCTTC. Translated, it gives CASSPLLANSYNEQFF.

V usage is TRBV11-2 and J usage is TRBJ2-7, with D possibly called TRBD1 or TRBD2 (6 bases each). CDR1 is SGHAT and CDR2 is FQNNGV in the germline V gene. The V end was cut by 0 bases, the J end by 4 bases, with 13 bases between. This CDR3 spans 15 amino acids. The CDR3 bases are TGTGCCAGCAGCTTAGATCTAGGGGGGTCTTACGAGCAGTACTTC. It specifies CASSLDLGGSYEQYF. Combining the CDR3 with reference TRBV11-2 and TRBJ2-7 gives the whole variable domain EAGVAQSPRYKIIEKRQSVAFWCNPISGHATLYWYQQILGQGPKLLIQFQNNGVVDDSQLPKDRFSAERLKGVDSTLKIQPAKLEDSAVYLCASSLDLGGSYEQYFGPGTRLTVT.

The rearrangement links TRBV2 to TRBJ1-5; 7 bases match TRBD1. From germline, CDR1 is SNHLY and CDR2 FYNNEI. V lost 6 bases to trimming and J lost 1 base; unmatched junction nucleotides: 6. The CDR3 runs 15 residues. CDR3 sequence: CASRKTGLSNQPQHF. The CDR3 nucleotides are TGTGCCAGCAGAAAGACAGGGTTGAGCAATCAGCCCCAGCATTTT. The complete variable domain, with remaining parts taken from reference TRBV2 and TRBJ1-5, reads EPEVTQTPSHQVTQMGQEVILRCVPISNHLYFYWYRQILGQKVEFLVSFYNNEISEKSEIFDDQFSVERPDGSNFTLKIRSTKLEDSAMYFCASRKTGLSNQPQHFGDGTRLSIL.

The rearrangement joins TRBV27 to TRBJ1-5; no firm D call. Per the germline V gene, CDR1 is MNHEY and CDR2 is SMNVEV (reference sequence). V was shortened by 3 bases and J by 0 bases, with 3 bases between the two germline ends. This CDR3 has 13 amino acids. The CDR3 loop reads CASSFYSNQPQHF. In DNA, the CDR3 is TGTGCCAGCAGTTTTTATAGCAATCAGCCCCAGCATTTT.

V and J are TRBV19 and TRBJ1-1; D possibly corresponds to TRBD1 (6 bases). Germline V gives CDR1 LNHDA, CDR2 SQIVND (reference sequence). CDR3 length equals 15 residues. Trimming removed 7 bases from V and 6 bases from J, with 21 bases in between. CDR3 in DNA: TGTGCCAGTACCCATCGGGGGGGCGCAGGCGCTGAAGCTTTCTTT. Protein sequence: CASTHRGGAGAEAFF.

The chain joins TRBV5-1 to TRBJ2-7, with TRBD2 matching over 16 bases. The CDR3 is 18 residues long. The J segment lost 7 bases and the V segment lost 3 bases, leaving 13 bases of the junction unmatched. Germline CDR1 SGHRS, CDR2 YFSETQ. The CDR3 DNA follows: TGCGCCAGCAGCTCACCTAGCGGGACTAGCGGGGGGGCCCGGGAGCAGTACTTC. It encodes CASSSPSGTSGGAREQYF.

The J gene is TRBJ1-2, the V gene TRBV5-1; 9 bases match TRBD1. Germline V gene data show CDR1 as SGHRS and CDR2 as YFSETQ. The V segment lost 0 bases and the J segment 6 bases; nucleotides outside the gene matches: 6. The CDR3 totals 15 residues. The DNA for the CDR3 is TGCGCCAGCAGCTTGGCCGGGACAGGGTATGATGGCTACACCTTC. This codes for CASSLAGTGYDGYTF.